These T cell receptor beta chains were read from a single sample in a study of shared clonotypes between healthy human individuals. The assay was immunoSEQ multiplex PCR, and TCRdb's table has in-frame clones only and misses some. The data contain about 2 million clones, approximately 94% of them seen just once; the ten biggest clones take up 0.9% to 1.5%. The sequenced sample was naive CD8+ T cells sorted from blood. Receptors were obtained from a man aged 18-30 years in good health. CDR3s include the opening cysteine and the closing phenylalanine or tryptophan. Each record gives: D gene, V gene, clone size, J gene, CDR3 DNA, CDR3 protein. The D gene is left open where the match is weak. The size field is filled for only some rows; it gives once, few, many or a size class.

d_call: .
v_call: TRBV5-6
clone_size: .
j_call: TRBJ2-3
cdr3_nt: TGTGCCAGCAGTCACCCCTACCCTAGCACAGATACGCAGTATTTT
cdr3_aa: CASSHPYPSTDTQYF

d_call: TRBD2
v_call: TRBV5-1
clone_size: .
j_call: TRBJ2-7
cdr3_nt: TGCGCCAGCAGCTTTAGCGGGGGTCCACACGAGCAGTACTTC
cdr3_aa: CASSFSGGPHEQYF

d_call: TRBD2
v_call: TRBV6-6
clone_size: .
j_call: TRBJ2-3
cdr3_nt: TGTGCCAGCGGGCTTAGCGGGGCAACTGGAGATACGCAGTATTTT
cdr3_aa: CASGLSGATGDTQYF

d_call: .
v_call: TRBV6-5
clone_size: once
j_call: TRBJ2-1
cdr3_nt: TGTGCCAGCAGTTACTCGCAGGGATCCTACAATGAGCAGTTCTTC
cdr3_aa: CASSYSQGSYNEQFF

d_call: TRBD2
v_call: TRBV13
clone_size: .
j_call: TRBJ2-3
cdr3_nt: TGTGCCAGCAGCACCGGCGGCGGGGGGACAGATACGCAGTATTTT
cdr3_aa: CASSTGGGGTDTQYF

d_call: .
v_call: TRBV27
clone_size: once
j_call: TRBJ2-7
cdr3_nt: TGTGCCAGCAGTTTCGGAGCAATCGGCGAGCAGTACTTC
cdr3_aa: CASSFGAIGEQYF

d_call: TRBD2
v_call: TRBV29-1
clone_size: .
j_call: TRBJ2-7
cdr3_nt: TGCAGCGCTGTTACTAGCGGGATATCCTACGAGCAGTACTTC
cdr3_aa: CSAVTSGISYEQYF

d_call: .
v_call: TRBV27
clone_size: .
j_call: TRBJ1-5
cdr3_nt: TGTGCCAGCAGTTTGTGGCAGAATCAGCCCCAGCATTTT
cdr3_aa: CASSLWQNQPQHF

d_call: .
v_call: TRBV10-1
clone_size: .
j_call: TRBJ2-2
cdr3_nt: TGCGCCAGCAGTGAGTCGCCAAGTACCGGGGAGCTGTTTTTT
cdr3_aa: CASSESPSTGELFF

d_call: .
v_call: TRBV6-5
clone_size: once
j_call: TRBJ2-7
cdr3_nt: TGTGCCAGCAGCGACCTGGACCGAGCCTACGAGCAGTACTTC
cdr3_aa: CASSDLDRAYEQYF

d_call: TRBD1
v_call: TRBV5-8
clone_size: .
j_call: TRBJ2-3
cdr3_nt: TGTGCCAGCAGCCTCGGGACAGGGACAGATACGCAGTATTTT
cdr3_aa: CASSLGTGTDTQYF

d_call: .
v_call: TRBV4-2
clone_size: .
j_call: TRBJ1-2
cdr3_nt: TGTGCCAGCAGCCAAGACGTCCAGGGCGGCTATGGCTACACCTTC
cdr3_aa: CASSQDVQGGYGYTF

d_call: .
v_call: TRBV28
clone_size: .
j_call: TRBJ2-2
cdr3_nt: TGTGCCAGCAGTGCCTTGGGGGAGCTGTTTTTT
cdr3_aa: CASSALGELFF

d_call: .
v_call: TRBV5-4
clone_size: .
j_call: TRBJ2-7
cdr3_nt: TGTGCCAGCAGCTTAGGACGGACCTCCTACGAGCAGTACTTC
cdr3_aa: CASSLGRTSYEQYF

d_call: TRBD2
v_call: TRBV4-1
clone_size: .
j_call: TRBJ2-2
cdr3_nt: TGCGCCAGCAGCCTTAGCGGGAGAGACACCGGGGAGCTGTTTTTT
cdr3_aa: CASSLSGRDTGELFF

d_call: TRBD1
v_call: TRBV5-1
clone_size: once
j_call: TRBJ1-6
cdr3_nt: TGCGCCAGCAGCACTGGACAGGAAGATTCACCCCTCCACTTT
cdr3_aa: CASSTGQEDSPLHF

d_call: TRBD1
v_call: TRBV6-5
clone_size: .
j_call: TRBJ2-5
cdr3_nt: TGTGCCAGCAGTCCAACGGACAGGGAGTCAGAGACCCAGTACTTC
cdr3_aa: CASSPTDRESETQYF

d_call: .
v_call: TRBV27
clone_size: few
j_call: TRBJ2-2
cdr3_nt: TGTGCCAGCAGTGCAGGGGTTGGAACCGGGGAGCTGTTTTTT
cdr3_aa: CASSAGVGTGELFF

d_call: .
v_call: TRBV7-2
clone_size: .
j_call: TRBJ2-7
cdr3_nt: TGTGCCAGCAGCCCGTGGGGGGCTGACCGGGAGCAGTACTTC
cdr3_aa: CASSPWGADREQYF

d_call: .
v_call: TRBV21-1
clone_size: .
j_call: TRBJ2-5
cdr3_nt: TGTGCCAGCAGCAAAGCACAGCGGGGGGGCGAGGAGACCCAGTACTTC
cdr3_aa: CASSKAQRGGEETQYF

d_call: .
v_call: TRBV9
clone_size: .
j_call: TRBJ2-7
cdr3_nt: TGTGCCAGCAGCTTCAGCGGGCCATCCGAGCAGTACTTC
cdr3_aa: CASSFSGPSEQYF

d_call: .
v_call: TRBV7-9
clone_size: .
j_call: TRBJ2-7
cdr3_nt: TGTGCCAGCAGCCTTCCGGGACCCGAGCAGTACTTC
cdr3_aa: CASSLPGPEQYF

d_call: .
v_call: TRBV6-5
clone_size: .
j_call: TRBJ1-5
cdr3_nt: TGTGCCAGCAGTTATGGAGGGAGGGATCAGCCCCAGCATTTT
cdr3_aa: CASSYGGRDQPQHF

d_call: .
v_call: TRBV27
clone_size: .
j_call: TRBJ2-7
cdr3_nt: TGTGCCAGCACCTTCACGGGGGGCTTAAGCGAGCAGTACTTC
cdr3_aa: CASTFTGGLSEQYF

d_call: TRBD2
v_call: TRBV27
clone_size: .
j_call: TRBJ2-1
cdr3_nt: TGTGCCAGCAGCTACGGGGGACTAGCGGGAGGTAACAATGAGCAGTTCTTC
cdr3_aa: CASSYGGLAGGNNEQFF

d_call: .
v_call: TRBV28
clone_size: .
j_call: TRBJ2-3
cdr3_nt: TGTGCCAGCAGTTTATCAGGGCACCCAGATACGCAGTATTTT
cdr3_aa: CASSLSGHPDTQYF

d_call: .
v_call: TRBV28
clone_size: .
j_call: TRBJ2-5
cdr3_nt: TGTGCCAGCAGTTACGACAGGATGGAGACCCAGTACTTC
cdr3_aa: CASSYDRMETQYF

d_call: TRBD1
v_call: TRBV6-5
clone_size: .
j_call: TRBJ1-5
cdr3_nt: TGTGCCAGCAGTTCGGGGACAGGGAACAATCAGCCCCAGCATTTT
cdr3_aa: CASSSGTGNNQPQHF

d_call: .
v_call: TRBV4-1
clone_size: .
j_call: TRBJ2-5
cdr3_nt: TGCGCCAGCAGCCACCAGGGGGAGGTTGGGCAAGAGACCCAGTACTTC
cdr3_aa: CASSHQGEVGQETQYF

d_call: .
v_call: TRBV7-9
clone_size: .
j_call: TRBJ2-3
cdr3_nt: TGTGCCAGCAGCCACCACTTACAGGATACGCAGTATTTT
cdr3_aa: CASSHHLQDTQYF

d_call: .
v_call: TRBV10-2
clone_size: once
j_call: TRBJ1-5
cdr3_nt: TGCGCCAGCAGTGAGACAGGCAATCAGCCCCAGCATTTT
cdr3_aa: CASSETGNQPQHF

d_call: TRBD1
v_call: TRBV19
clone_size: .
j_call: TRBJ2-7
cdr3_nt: TGTGCCAGTAGGGCCGGGACAGGGGGTAACGAGCAGTACTTC
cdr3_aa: CASRAGTGGNEQYF

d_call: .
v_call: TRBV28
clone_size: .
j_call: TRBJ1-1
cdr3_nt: TGTGCCAGCAGTCTGCTTCAGCGGAACACTGAAGCTTTCTTT
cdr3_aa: CASSLLQRNTEAFF

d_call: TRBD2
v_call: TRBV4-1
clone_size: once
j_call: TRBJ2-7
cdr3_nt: TGCGCCAGCAGCCACTCTGGGACTAGCGGGAGTGGTTACGAGCAGTACTTC
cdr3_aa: CASSHSGTSGSGYEQYF

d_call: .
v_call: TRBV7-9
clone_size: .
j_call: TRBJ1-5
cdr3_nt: TGTGCCAGCAGTCCTGGAGGCGGGAATCAGCCCCAGCATTTT
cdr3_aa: CASSPGGGNQPQHF

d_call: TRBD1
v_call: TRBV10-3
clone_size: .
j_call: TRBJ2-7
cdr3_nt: TGTGCCATCAGTGAGGGGGTAGGGACAGCCTACGAGCAGTACTTC
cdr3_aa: CAISEGVGTAYEQYF

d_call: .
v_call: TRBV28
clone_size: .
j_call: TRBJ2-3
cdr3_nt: TGTGCCAGCAGTTTATTGGTAGGGCAGGAGAGCACAGATACGCAGTATTTT
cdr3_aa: CASSLLVGQESTDTQYF

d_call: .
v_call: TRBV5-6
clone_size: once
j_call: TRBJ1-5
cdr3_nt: TGTGCCAGCAGCTTGGTGGGATATGGTCAGCCCCAGCATTTT
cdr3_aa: CASSLVGYGQPQHF

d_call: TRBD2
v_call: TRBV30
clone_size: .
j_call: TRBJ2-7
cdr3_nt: TGTGCCTGGATGGGCGGGAGCTCCTACGAGCAGTACTTC
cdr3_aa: CAWMGGSSYEQYF

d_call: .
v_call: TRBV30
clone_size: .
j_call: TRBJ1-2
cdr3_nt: TGTGCCTGGATCTGGGCAACGGCGGGCTACACCTTC
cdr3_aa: CAWIWATAGYTF

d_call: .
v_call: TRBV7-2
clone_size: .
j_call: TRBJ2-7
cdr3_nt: TGTGCCAGCAGCCCGGGAATTCCCCTCTACGAGCAGTACTTC
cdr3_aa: CASSPGIPLYEQYF

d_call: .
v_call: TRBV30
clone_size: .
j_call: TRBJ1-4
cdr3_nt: TGTGCCTGGAGTGTGGGCAGTGAAAAACTGTTTTTT
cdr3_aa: CAWSVGSEKLFF

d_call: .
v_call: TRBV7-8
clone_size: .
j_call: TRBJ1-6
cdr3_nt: TGTGCCAGCAGCTTAGAACCGTCCCCACTAGATAATTCACCCCTCCACTTT
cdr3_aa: CASSLEPSPLDNSPLHF

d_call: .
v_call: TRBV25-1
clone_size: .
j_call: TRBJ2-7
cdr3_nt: TGTGCCAGCAGTGAATATGGATCCGGCTACGAGCAGTACTTC
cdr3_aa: CASSEYGSGYEQYF

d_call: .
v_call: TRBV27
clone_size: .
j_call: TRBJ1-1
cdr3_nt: TGTGCCAGCAGTCCACAGGGTCCCACTGAAGCTTTCTTT
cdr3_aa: CASSPQGPTEAFF

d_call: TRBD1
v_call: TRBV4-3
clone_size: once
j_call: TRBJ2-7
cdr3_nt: TGCGCCAGCAGCCCAACCGGGACAGGGGCGAGGGAGCAGTACTTC
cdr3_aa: CASSPTGTGAREQYF

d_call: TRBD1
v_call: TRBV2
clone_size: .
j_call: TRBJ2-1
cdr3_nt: TGTGCCAGCAGGCCGACAGGGGGCTGGGGTGAGCAGTTCTTC
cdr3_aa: CASRPTGGWGEQFF

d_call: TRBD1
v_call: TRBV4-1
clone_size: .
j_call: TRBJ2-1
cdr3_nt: TGCGCCAGCAGCTGGGACAGGGGGAACTACAATGAGCAGTTCTTC
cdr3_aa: CASSWDRGNYNEQFF

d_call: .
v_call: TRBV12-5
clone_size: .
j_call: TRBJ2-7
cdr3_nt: TGTGCTAGTGGTCTAGGACCTTCCTACGAGCAGTACTTC
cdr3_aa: CASGLGPSYEQYF

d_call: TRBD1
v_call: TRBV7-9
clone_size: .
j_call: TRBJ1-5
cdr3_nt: TGTGCCAGCAGCTCGGACAGGGCGGCGAGTCAGCCCCAGCATTTT
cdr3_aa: CASSSDRAASQPQHF

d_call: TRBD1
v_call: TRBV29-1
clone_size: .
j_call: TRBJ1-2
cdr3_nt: TGCAGCGTTGAAAGGTGGACAGGGCCTGAGGGCCCCTATGGCTACACCTTC
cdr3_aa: CSVERWTGPEGPYGYTF

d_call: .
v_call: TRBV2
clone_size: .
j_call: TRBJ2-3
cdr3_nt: TGTGCCAGCAGTGAAAGTATCGAGGGACCCACTTACCAGTACACAGATACGCAGTATTTT
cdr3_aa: CASSESIEGPTYQYTDTQYF